The 12 T cell receptor beta chains below all came from one sample that was sequenced in a study of metastatic and nonmetastatic thyroid tumors. Nobody among the patients had been given any treatment before thyroid surgery. With MiXCR, TCRdb called clones anew from the PCR reads. The table lists under 5,500 clones, roughly 25% of them singletons, with 15% in the top ten. The sample comprised adjacent normal tissue. These receptors all come from a female donor with papillary thyroid cancer or a benign thyroid nodule (not recorded which). Some clones in this sample may be carry-over from other donors' samples.

By proportion, this clone is medium-sized. The V call is TRBV6-5, the J call TRBJ2-7; the match to TRBD2 covers 7 bases. This CDR3 is built from 17 residues. Losses at the gene ends were 0 bases for V and 0 bases for J; bases not matched to a gene: 8. CDR1 is MNHEY, CDR2 SVGAGI, per germline. The CDR3 sequence is CASSYSGGSESSYEQYF. Written as DNA, the CDR3 is TGTGCCAGCAGTTACTCGGGAGGGTCGGAAAGCTCCTACGAGCAGTACTTC.

This clone showed up just a few times. V gene TRBV30 combines with J gene TRBJ1-4, with D uncertain. Trimming left V 2 bases short and J 4 bases short, with 8 bases between. The length of the CDR3 is 13 residues. The germline V gene encodes CDR1 GTSNPN and CDR2 SVGIG (reference sequence). CDR3 bases: TGTGCCTGGAGTTTTGCGGTTAATGAAAAACTGTTTTTT. Its protein is CAWSFAVNEKLFF.

This clone has a single count. The J gene is TRBJ2-1, the V gene TRBV20-1; 10 bases line up with TRBD1. Trimming cost V 6 bases and J 0 bases; bases outside gene matches: 5. From germline, CDR1 is DFQATT and CDR2 SNEGSKA (reference sequence). The CDR3 extends over 15 amino acids. The DNA for the CDR3 is TGCAGTGCCAGCAGGACAGGGGGCTCCTACAATGAGCAGTTCTTC. Amino acid sequence: CSASRTGGSYNEQFF.

V and J are TRBV12-5 and TRBJ1-2; D is unresolved. V lost 1 base and J 13 bases, leaving 16 bases between the germline ends. The CDR3 is made up of 13 amino acids. From germline, CDR1 is LGHNT and CDR2 FRNRAP. The CDR3 DNA follows: TGTGCTAGTGGTTTGGATCCCTCCCCGCTCATCACCTTC. Translation gives CASGLDPSPLITF.

The chain recombines TRBV19 with TRBJ1-5; D might be TRBD1 (6 bases). V was cut by 4 bases and J by 6 bases, with 16 bases left in between. CDR1 is LNHDA, CDR2 SQIVND, per germline (reference sequence). CDR3 length: 15 residues. This CDR3 is CASSTTTGSSQPQHF. The CDR3, as DNA: TGTGCCAGTAGTACCACCACAGGGTCTTCTCAGCCCCAGCATTTT.

The genes are TRBV30 and TRBJ1-3; D uncertain. The CDR3 runs 16 residues. The V end was cut by 1 base, the J end by 4 bases, with 17 bases between. From germline, CDR1 is GTSNPN and CDR2 SVGIG (reference sequence). The CDR3 region is CAWSAGAPGGGNTIYF. In DNA, the CDR3 is TGTGCCTGGAGTGCAGGTGCTCCTGGTGGAGGAAACACCATATATTTT.

The rearrangement joins TRBV5-1 to TRBJ2-5; D ambiguous. Per the germline V gene, CDR1 is SGHRS and CDR2 is YFSETQ. Trimming shortened V by 0 bases and J by 2 bases, and 17 bases separated the two germline ends. The CDR3 loop spans 17 amino acids. CDR3: CASSLGLAQHLQETQYF. DNA of the CDR3: TGCGCCAGCAGCTTGGGTCTGGCCCAACACCTTCAAGAGACCCAGTACTTC.

This chain joins TRBV6-1 and TRBJ1-3; a weak D match, TRBD1 (6 bases). The V gene's germline CDR1 is MNHNS and CDR2 SASEGT. The CDR3 is 15 amino acids. Here the CDR3 DNA reads TGTGCTACGATCTGGGGGCGAGATGCTGGAAACACCATATATTTT. This encodes CATIWGRDAGNTIYF.

This chain connects TRBV7-6 to TRBJ2-7, with D perhaps TRBD1 (5 bases). Germline loops: CDR1 SGHVS, CDR2 FNYEAQ. The CDR3 spans 15 residues. Trimming took off 1 base at V and 3 bases at J, with 13 bases between the two ends. CDR3 residues: CASSLDSGHHYEQYF. CDR3 sequence (DNA): TGTGCCAGCAGCTTAGATAGTGGACACCACTACGAGCAGTACTTC.

This clone occurred many times. Just one base apart from a much larger clone, this may be a read error. The chain is built from TRBV18 and TRBJ2-3; no definite D call. The CDR3 sequence is 13 residues long. Per germline, CDR1 KGHSH and CDR2 LQKENI. In nucleotides, the CDR3 is TGTGCCTGCTCACCACACAGCACAGATACGCAGTATTTT. Translation gives CACSPHSTDTQYF.

In its sample, this clone is medium-sized. CDR3 DNA: TGTGCCAGCAGTGTGGCTAGGCGGGGGCAAGAGACCCAGTACTTC. This translates into CASSVARRGQETQYF. The chain links TRBV2 to TRBJ2-5; 7 bases are a match to TRBD2. Losses at the gene ends were 4 bases for V and 2 bases for J; bases not matched to a gene: 7. The CDR3 sequence is 15 residues long. Germline V gives CDR1 SNHLY, CDR2 FYNNEI.

In its sample, this clone is medium-sized. The chain is built from TRBV29-1 and TRBJ2-7; 8 nucleotides line up with TRBD1. Trimming at V came to 5 bases and at J to 2 bases, leaving 2 bases not matched to a gene. The CDR3 loop spans 12 amino acids. Germline V lookup: CDR1 SQVTM, CDR2 ANQGSEA. Here the CDR3 DNA reads TGCAGCGTTACGACAGGGGCCTACGAGCAGTACTTC. Amino acids: CSVTTGAYEQYF.